This T cell receptor beta chain stems from a study of spatial heterogeneity in lung cancer. This sample's time point: sample taken at primary tumor resection. Sequencing covered unsorted whole RNA taken from tumor, nontumor lung or frozen PBMC. Untreated early-stage non-small cell lung cancer patients, about 70 in total, were the donors. Germline V lookup: CDR1 SEHNR, CDR2 FQNEAQ (reference sequence). V lost 5 bases to trimming and J lost 0 bases, with 10 bases between them. The CDR3 is 14 amino acids. This clonotype has a count of ten or more. Each CDR3 protein gets one entry after TCRdb re-called the 5' RACE reads with MiXCR. The profile shows over 45,000 distinct CDR3 sequences, roughly 5% of them singletons.

The sequencing here drew on PBMCs, taken at surgery. V and J are TRBV7-9 and TRBJ1-1, with D tentatively TRBD1 (5 bases). The sequence was collected from a male donor with early-stage non-small cell lung cancer. This CDR3 reads CASSRGRLNTEAFF. DNA of the CDR3: TGTGCCAGCAGCCGGGGACGCCTGAACACTGAAGCTTTCTTT.